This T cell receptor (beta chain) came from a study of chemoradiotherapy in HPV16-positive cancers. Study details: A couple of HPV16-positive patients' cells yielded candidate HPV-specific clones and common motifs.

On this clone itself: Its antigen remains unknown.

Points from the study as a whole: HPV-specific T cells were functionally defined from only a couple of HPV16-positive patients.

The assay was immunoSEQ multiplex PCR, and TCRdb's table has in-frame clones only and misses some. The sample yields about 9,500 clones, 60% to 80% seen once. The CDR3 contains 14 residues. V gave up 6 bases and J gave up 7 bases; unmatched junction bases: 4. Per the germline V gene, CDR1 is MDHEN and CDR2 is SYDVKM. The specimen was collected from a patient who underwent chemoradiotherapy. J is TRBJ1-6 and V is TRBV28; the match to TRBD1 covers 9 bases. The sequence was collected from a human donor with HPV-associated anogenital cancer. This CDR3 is CASSYGTGNSPLHF. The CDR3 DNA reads TGTGCCAGCAGCTATGGGACAGGGAATTCACCCCTCCACTTT.